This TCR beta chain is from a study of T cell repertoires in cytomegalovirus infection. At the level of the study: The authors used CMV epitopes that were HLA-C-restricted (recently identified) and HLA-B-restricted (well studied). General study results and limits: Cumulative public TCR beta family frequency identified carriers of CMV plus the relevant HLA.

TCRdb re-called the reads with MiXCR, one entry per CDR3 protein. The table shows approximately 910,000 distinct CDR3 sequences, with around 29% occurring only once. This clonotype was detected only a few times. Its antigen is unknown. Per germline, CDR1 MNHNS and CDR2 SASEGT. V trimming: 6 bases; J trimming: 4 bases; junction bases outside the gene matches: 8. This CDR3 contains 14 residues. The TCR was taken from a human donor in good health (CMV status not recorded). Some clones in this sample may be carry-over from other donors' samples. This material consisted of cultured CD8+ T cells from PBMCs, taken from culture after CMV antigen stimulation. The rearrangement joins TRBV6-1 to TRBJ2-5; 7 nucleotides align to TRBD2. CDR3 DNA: TGTGCCAGCAGGTCGGGGGGAGCGTCAGAGACCCAGTACTTC. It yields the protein CASRSGGASETQYF.